This TCR beta chain was retrieved from a study of graft-versus-host responses after intestinal transplantation. This table comes from immunoSEQ multiplex PCR, and its TCRdb copy is limited to in-frame clones, with some not included. Of 65,000 to 90,000 clones listed, 80% to 90% are singletons. Findings and caveats of the study: Graft-donor T cell macrochimerism in patients accompanied high graft-versus-host to host-versus-graft clonal ratios in allografts.

As for this clone: Its antigen is still unknown.

The sequence was collected from a human donor who received an intestinal transplant. The sample was unstimulated CD8+ T cells sorted from spleen or lymph node cells, taken before intestinal transplant.

In DNA, the CDR3 is TGCGCCAGCAGCCAAGGAGTGGCAGGGTTGTACGAGCAGTACTTC. Its protein is CASSQGVAGLYEQYF. This chain joins TRBV4-1 and TRBJ2-7; tentative D call: TRBD1 (5 bases). The V end lost 1 base, the J end lost 4 bases, and 14 bases lay between the germline ends. The CDR3 is made up of 15 amino acids. Germline V gene lookup returns CDR1 MGHRA and CDR2 YSYEKL.